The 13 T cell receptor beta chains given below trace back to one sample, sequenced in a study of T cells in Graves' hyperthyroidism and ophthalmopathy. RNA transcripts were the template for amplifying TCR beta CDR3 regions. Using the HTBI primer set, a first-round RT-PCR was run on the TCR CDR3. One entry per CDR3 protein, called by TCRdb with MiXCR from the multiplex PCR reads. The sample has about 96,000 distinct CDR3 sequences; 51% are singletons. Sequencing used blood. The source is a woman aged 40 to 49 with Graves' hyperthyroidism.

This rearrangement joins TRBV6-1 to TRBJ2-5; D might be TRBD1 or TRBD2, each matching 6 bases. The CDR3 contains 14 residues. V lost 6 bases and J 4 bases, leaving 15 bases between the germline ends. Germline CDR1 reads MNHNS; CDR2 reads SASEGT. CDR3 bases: TGTGCCAGCAGCGTAGAAGGGGGGCTAGAGACCCAGTACTTC. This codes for CASSVEGGLETQYF.

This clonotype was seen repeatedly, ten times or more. The chain's CDR3 is CASSSTGTVYGYTF. DNA of the CDR3: TGTGCCAGCAGCTCCACCGGGACAGTCTATGGCTACACCTTC. This chain uses TRBV7-9 with TRBJ1-2; 7 positions match TRBD1. CDR3 length: 14 amino acids. Trimming at V came to 4 bases and at J to 4 bases, leaving 6 bases not matched to a gene. Germline loops: CDR1 SEHNR, CDR2 FQNEAQ (reference sequence).

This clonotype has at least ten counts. The CDR3 sequence: CASSQEGTGATYEQYF. DNA of the CDR3: TGTGCCAGCAGCCAAGAAGGGACAGGGGCTACCTACGAGCAGTACTTC. V and J are TRBV14 and TRBJ2-7; TRBD1 agrees at 10 bases. CDR1 and CDR2 (germline): SGHDN, FVKESK. The CDR3 length is 16 residues. Germline trimming cut 0 bases from V and 2 bases from J; bases unmatched to any gene: 4.

The CDR3 DNA sequence: TGCAGTGCCGAGCCGGGGACCCAGTACTTC. Translated: CSAEPGTQYF. J is TRBJ2-5 and V is TRBV20-1; no clear D gene. Germline V gives CDR1 DFQATT, CDR2 SNEGSKA (reference sequence). The CDR3 sequence is 10 residues long. With 6 bases removed from V and 7 bases from J, the gap between germline ends came to 9 bases.

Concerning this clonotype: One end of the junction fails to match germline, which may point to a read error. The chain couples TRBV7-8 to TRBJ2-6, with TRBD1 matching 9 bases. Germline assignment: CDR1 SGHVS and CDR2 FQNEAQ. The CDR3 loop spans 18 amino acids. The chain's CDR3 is CAGSAFRDRASGANVLTF. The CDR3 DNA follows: TGTGCCGGCAGCGCTTTCCGGGACAGGGCCTCTGGGGCCAACGTCCTGACTTTC.

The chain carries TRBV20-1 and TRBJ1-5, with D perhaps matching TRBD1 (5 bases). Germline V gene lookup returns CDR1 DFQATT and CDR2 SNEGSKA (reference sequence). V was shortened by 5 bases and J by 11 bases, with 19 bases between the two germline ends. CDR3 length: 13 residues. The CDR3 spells CSAGSGSRETQHF. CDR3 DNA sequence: TGCAGTGCTGGTAGTGGGAGCAGGGAGACCCAGCATTTT.

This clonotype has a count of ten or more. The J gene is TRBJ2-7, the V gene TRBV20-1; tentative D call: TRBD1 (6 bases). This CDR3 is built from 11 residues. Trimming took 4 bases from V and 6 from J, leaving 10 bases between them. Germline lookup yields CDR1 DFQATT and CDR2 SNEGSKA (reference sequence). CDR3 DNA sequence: TGCAGTGCTAACAGGGACCGCGAGCAGTACTTC. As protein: CSANRDREQYF.

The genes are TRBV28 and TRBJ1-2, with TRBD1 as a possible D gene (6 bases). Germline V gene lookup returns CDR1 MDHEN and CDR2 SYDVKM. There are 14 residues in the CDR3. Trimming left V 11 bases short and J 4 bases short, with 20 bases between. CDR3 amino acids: CAYAGADQAYGYTF. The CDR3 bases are TGTGCCTACGCAGGGGCGGATCAGGCCTATGGCTACACCTTC.

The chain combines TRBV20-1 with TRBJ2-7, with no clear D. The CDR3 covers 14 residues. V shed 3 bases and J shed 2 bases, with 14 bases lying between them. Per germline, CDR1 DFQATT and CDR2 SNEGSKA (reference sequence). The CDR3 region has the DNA TGCAGTGCTAGGGGCCAGCTGAACACCTACGAGCAGTACTTC. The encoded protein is CSARGQLNTYEQYF.

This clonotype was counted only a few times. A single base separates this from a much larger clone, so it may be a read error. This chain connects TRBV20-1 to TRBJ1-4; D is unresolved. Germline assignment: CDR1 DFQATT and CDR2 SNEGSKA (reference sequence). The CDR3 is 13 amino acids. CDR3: CSARDAVGEKPFF. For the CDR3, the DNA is TGCAGTGCTAGAGATGCCGTGGGAGAAAAACCGTTTTTT.

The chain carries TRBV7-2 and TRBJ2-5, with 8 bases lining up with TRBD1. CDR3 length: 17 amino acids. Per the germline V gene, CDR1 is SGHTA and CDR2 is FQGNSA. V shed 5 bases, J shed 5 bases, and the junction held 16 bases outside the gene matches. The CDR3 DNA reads TGTGCCAGCAGCCCTGGGGCAGGGGGCGCCATACGGGAGACCCAGTACTTC. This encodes CASSPGAGGAIRETQYF. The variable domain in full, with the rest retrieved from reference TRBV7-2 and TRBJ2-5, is GAGVSQSPSNKVTEKGKDVELRCDPISGHTALYWYRQSLGQGLEFLIYFQGNSAPDKSGLPSDRFSAERTGGSVSTLTIQRTQQEDSAVYLCASSPGAGGAIRETQYFGPGTRLLVL.

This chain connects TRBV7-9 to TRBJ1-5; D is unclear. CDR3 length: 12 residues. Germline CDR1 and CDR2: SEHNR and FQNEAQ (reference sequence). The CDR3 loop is CSSRSGNQPQHF. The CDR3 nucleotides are TGTAGCAGCAGATCTGGAAATCAGCCCCAGCATTTT. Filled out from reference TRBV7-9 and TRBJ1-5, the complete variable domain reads DTGVSQNPRHKITKRGQNVTFRCDPISEHNRLYWYRQTLGQGPEFLTYFQNEAQLEKSRLLSDRFSAERPKGSFSTLEIQRTEQGDSAMYLCSSRSGNQPQHFGDGTRLSIL.

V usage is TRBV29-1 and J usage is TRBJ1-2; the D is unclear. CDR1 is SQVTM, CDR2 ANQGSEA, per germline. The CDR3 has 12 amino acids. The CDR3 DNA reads TGCAGTTTACTAAGAGGGAACTATGGCTACACCTTC. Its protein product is CSLLRGNYGYTF.